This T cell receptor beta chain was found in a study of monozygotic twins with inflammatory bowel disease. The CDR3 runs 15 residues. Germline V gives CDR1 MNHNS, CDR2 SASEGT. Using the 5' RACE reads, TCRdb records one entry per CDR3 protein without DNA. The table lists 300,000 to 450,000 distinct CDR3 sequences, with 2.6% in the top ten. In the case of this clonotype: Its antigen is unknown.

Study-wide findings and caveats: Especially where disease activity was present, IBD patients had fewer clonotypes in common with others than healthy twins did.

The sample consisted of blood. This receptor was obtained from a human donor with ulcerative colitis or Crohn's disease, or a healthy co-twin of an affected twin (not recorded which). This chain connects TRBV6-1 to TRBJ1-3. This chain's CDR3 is CASSEGSNSGNTIYF.